This entry lists 29 T cell receptor beta chains sequenced from one sample in a study of radiotherapy plus CTLA-4 blockade in lung cancer. Clones were read by immunoSEQ multiplex PCR, and TCRdb kept only the in-frame ones, dropping some. Here the sample spans around 82,000 clones, 60% to 85% being singletons. Sample: peripheral blood, taken from a patient treated with radiotherapy plus ipilimumab. All receptors derive from a human donor with non-small cell lung cancer whose response to radiotherapy plus ipilimumab could not be evaluated. Some clones in this sample may be carry-over from other donors' samples.

The chain carries TRBV4-3 and TRBJ2-5; TRBD1 matches at 9 bases. The CDR3 runs to 16 residues. The V segment lost 0 bases and the J segment 4 bases; nucleotides outside the gene matches: 6. Germline assignment: CDR1 LGHNA and CDR2 YSLEER. The CDR3 spells CASSQDRTGDGETQYF. CDR3 nucleotide sequence: TGCGCCAGCAGCCAAGATCGGACAGGGGATGGAGAGACCCAGTACTTC.

The rearrangement links TRBV6-1 to TRBJ2-2; D unclear. In germline, CDR1 is MNHNS, CDR2 SASEGT. The CDR3 runs 14 residues. Trimming stripped 5 bases from V and 4 bases from J, with 11 bases between. The CDR3 here is CASSTGQLTGELFF. The DNA of the CDR3 is TGTGCCAGCAGTACGGGTCAGCTCACCGGGGAGCTGTTTTTT.

V is TRBV5-1 and J is TRBJ1-3; 8 bases align to TRBD1. V shed 2 bases and J 3 bases; nucleotides not matched to a gene: 4. CDR1 and CDR2 from the germline V gene are SGHRS and YFSETQ. The CDR3 length is 15 residues. DNA of the CDR3: TGCGCCAGCAGCTTTCAGGGGGCGTTTGGAAACACCATATATTTT. Translation: CASSFQGAFGNTIYF.

The chain uses TRBV7-8 and TRBJ2-1; 7 bases are shared with TRBD1. The CDR3 length is 15 residues. V gave up 5 bases and J gave up 0 bases; unmatched junction bases: 4. Per the germline V gene, CDR1 is SGHVS and CDR2 is FQNEAQ. CDR3 nucleotide sequence: TGTGCCAGCAGCATGGACAGGTCCTCCTACAATGAGCAGTTCTTC. Translating gives CASSMDRSSYNEQFF.

The chain is built from TRBV6-5 and TRBJ1-2; 9 bases match TRBD1. The CDR3 extends over 15 amino acids. J was trimmed by 5 bases and V by 0 bases; bases with no gene match: 4. The germline V gene encodes CDR1 MNHEY and CDR2 SVGAGI. The CDR3 coding sequence is TGTGCCAGCAGTTACTCCGGACAGGGGTTATATGGCTACACCTTC. Its protein is CASSYSGQGLYGYTF.

The chain joins TRBV7-2 to TRBJ2-1; TRBD2 aligns across 16 bases. Germline V gives CDR1 SGHTA, CDR2 FQGNSA. V dropped 0 bases and J dropped 7; count of bases not matched to a gene: 3. This CDR3 is built from 17 residues. CDR3 bases: TGTGCCAGCAGCTTAGCGGGACTAGCGGGGGGGCTGAATGAGCAGTTCTTC. Its protein product is CASSLAGLAGGLNEQFF.

This chain connects TRBV6-4 to TRBJ2-1; D remains ambiguous. The germline gives CDR1 MRHNA, CDR2 SNTAGT. V shed 1 base and J shed 11 bases, with 9 bases lying between them. The CDR3 consists of 12 residues. CDR3 sequence: CASSDFQEKQFF. CDR3 in DNA: TGTGCCAGCAGTGACTTTCAGGAAAAGCAGTTCTTC.

The rearrangement uses TRBV28 and TRBJ2-3, with TRBD1 as a possible D gene (5 bases). Germline loops: CDR1 MDHEN, CDR2 SYDVKM. The CDR3 covers 15 residues. Trimming took off 1 base at V and 0 bases at J, with 8 bases between the two ends. Here the CDR3 DNA reads TGTGCCAGCAGTTTATTACAGGATAGCACAGATACGCAGTATTTT. This gives the protein CASSLLQDSTDTQYF.

This chain joins TRBV29-1 and TRBJ1-1; no firm D call. V lost 6 bases and J 2 bases, leaving 25 bases between the germline ends. There are 17 residues in the CDR3. The germline V gene encodes CDR1 SQVTM and CDR2 ANQGSEA. CDR3 sequence reads: CSVCNPLTQAKNTEAFF. CDR3 DNA sequence: TGCAGCGTATGCAACCCCCTGACACAAGCCAAAAACACTGAAGCTTTCTTT.

The chain uses TRBV2 and TRBJ2-3; D is unresolved. The V end lost 3 bases, the J end lost 7 bases, and 17 bases lay between the germline ends. This CDR3 contains 15 residues. Per germline, CDR1 SNHLY and CDR2 FYNNEI. The CDR3: CASSDPSKVSYTQYF. CDR3 sequence (DNA): TGTGCCAGCAGTGACCCTAGTAAGGTATCATATACGCAGTATTTT.

This rearrangement joins TRBV6-5 to TRBJ2-1, with a possible D match to TRBD1 (5 bases). This CDR3 spans 14 amino acids. Germline V gene lookup returns CDR1 MNHEY and CDR2 SVGAGI. V gave up 7 bases and J gave up 2 bases, with 12 bases separating them. The CDR3 is CASTQGGPYNEQFF. CDR3 sequence (DNA): TGTGCCAGCACCCAGGGTGGCCCCTACAATGAGCAGTTCTTC.

The chain carries TRBV10-3 and TRBJ1-4; D possibly corresponds to TRBD1 (5 bases). This CDR3 contains 14 residues. CDR1 is ENHRY, CDR2 SYGVKD, per germline. V lost 0 bases and J 8 bases, leaving 10 bases between the germline ends. The CDR3, as DNA: TGTGCCATCAGTGAGTCAGGAGGGGAAGAAAAACTGTTTTTT. This gives the protein CAISESGGEEKLFF.

The rearrangement joins TRBV6-5 to TRBJ1-5, with 7 bases that match TRBD1. The CDR3 is 13 amino acids. With 8 bases clipped from V and 7 bases from J, the junction kept 8 bases outside the gene matches. CDR1 is MNHEY, CDR2 SVGAGI, per germline. CDR3 sequence: CASSQGRSQPQHF. Written as DNA, the CDR3 is TGTGCCAGCTCACAGGGGCGAAGCCAGCCCCAGCATTTT.

The chain links TRBV19 to TRBJ2-5, with TRBD2 matching over 7 bases. In germline, CDR1 is LNHDA, CDR2 SQIVND (reference sequence). The junction had 4 bases not matched to a gene; V was cut back by 4 bases and J by 2 bases. This CDR3 has 14 residues. The CDR3 protein is CASSTRLAQETQYF. CDR3 sequence (DNA): TGTGCCAGTAGTACTCGACTAGCTCAAGAGACCCAGTACTTC.

The chain is built from TRBV4-3 and TRBJ1-1; no reliable D call. This CDR3 is built from 14 residues. Trimming took off 1 base at V and 3 bases at J, with 9 bases between the two ends. Looked up from germline, CDR1 is LGHNA and CDR2 is YSLEER. The CDR3, as DNA: TGCGCCAGCAGCCAAGCTTTTCCCTACACTGAAGCTTTCTTT. The encoded protein is CASSQAFPYTEAFF.

V and J are TRBV29-1 and TRBJ2-3, with a possible D match to TRBD2 (5 bases). Between the trimmed V and J ends, which lost 3 bases and 4 bases, there was a span of 8 bases. The germline V gene encodes CDR1 SQVTM and CDR2 ANQGSEA. The CDR3 contains 12 residues. The CDR3 reads CSVEDGADTQYF. The CDR3 DNA reads TGCAGCGTTGAGGACGGGGCAGATACGCAGTATTTT.

This clone was seen a handful of times. This chain links TRBV19 with TRBJ1-1; 11 nucleotides line up with TRBD1. The germline CDR1 and CDR2 sequences are LNHDA and SQIVND (reference sequence). This CDR3 is built from 15 residues. V lost 6 bases, J lost 4 bases, and 7 bases stayed unmatched. DNA for the CDR3: TGTGCCAGTAGGAGGGGGGGACAGGGGGTCACTGAAGCTTTCTTT. It is translated as CASRRGGQGVTEAFF.

This clone appeared a single time. The CDR3 loop reads CASSPRQISNQPQHF. The DNA for the CDR3 is TGTGCCAGCTCACCACGACAGATTAGCAATCAGCCCCAGCATTTT. The J gene is TRBJ1-5, the V gene TRBV18, with D perhaps matching TRBD1 (5 bases). The V gene lost 1 base and the J gene lost 0 bases, with 7 bases spanning the gap. From germline, CDR1 is KGHSH and CDR2 LQKENI. This CDR3 contains 15 residues.

On this clone: Distinct nucleotide sequences in the sample also encode this CDR3. The chain couples TRBV15 to TRBJ1-1; 7 positions match TRBD1. The germline V gene encodes CDR1 LNHNV and CDR2 YYDKDF (reference sequence). The CDR3 covers 13 residues. V lost 5 bases to trimming and J lost 14 bases; unmatched junction nucleotides: 14. CDR3 sequence reads: CATSVRQGGGAFF. DNA of the CDR3: TGTGCCACCAGCGTCCGACAGGGAGGCGGAGCCTTCTTT.

This chain connects TRBV11-1 to TRBJ2-1, with D possibly matching TRBD1 (6 bases). This CDR3 has 13 residues. Germline-derived CDR1 and CDR2 are SGHAT and FQDESV (reference sequence). Between the trimmed V and J ends, which lost 1 base and 9 bases, there was a span of 10 bases. CDR3 residues: CASSLGQGLEQFF. CDR3 nucleotide sequence: TGTGCCAGCAGCTTAGGTCAGGGGCTTGAGCAGTTCTTC.

The J gene is TRBJ1-2, the V gene TRBV28; D uncertain. V gave up 3 bases and J gave up 8 bases, with 10 bases separating them. Germline CDR1 is MDHEN and CDR2 is SYDVKM. The CDR3 sequence is 12 residues long. The CDR3: CASSLATGGYTF. The CDR3, as DNA: TGTGCCAGCAGTTTGGCGACGGGGGGCTACACCTTC.

The chain recombines TRBV6-5 with TRBJ1-2; weak D call: TRBD1 (5 bases). This CDR3 spans 13 amino acids. Trimming stripped 5 bases from V and 1 base from J, with 8 bases between. CDR1 and CDR2 (germline): MNHEY, SVGAGI. The CDR3 reads CASSEDSNYGYTF. The CDR3 nucleotides are TGTGCCAGCAGTGAAGACAGTAACTATGGCTACACCTTC.

The chain has TRBV5-1 and TRBJ1-3; 7 nucleotides align to TRBD1. Losses at the gene ends were 4 bases for V and 4 bases for J; bases not matched to a gene: 5. Germline V gene lookup returns CDR1 SGHRS and CDR2 YFSETQ. This CDR3 spans 14 amino acids. This CDR3 is CASSPGGSGNTIYF. CDR3 bases: TGCGCCAGCAGCCCAGGGGGTTCCGGAAACACCATATATTTT.

The genes are TRBV27 and TRBJ1-5, with 10 nucleotides matching TRBD1. Germline CDR1 MNHEY, CDR2 SMNVEV (reference sequence). J lost 6 bases, V lost 4 bases, and 6 bases had no gene match. The CDR3 is 15 amino acids. CDR3: CASSSDRGPFQPQHF. CDR3 DNA: TGTGCCAGCAGTTCTGACAGGGGGCCGTTTCAGCCCCAGCATTTT.

This clone was seen a few times. The rearrangement joins TRBV18 to TRBJ2-7; 8 bases align to TRBD1. The J segment lost 6 bases and the V segment lost 2 bases, leaving 9 bases of the junction unmatched. The CDR3 is 15 amino acids. CDR1 and CDR2 (germline): KGHSH, LQKENI. The CDR3 loop is CASSPSPGQASEQYF. CDR3 coding DNA: TGTGCCAGCTCACCATCCCCGGGACAGGCTAGCGAGCAGTACTTC.

This chain joins TRBV6-5 and TRBJ2-7, with 8 bases fitting TRBD1. The CDR3 covers 13 residues. The germline CDR1 and CDR2 sequences are MNHEY and SVGAGI. V lost 2 bases to trimming and J lost 5 bases; unmatched junction nucleotides: 2. CDR3: CASSYDRGNEQYF. The CDR3 DNA reads TGTGCCAGCAGTTACGACAGGGGAAACGAGCAGTACTTC.

The chain has TRBV6-1 and TRBJ1-2, with TRBD1 matching over 8 bases. J lost 4 bases, V lost 2 bases, and 6 bases had no gene match. The germline CDR1 and CDR2 sequences are MNHNS and SASEGT. The CDR3 sequence is 15 residues long. The DNA for the CDR3 is TGTGCCAGCAGTGAATCAGGGGGCGGCTCCTATGGCTACACCTTC. This codes for CASSESGGGSYGYTF.

The chain links TRBV6-6 to TRBJ2-3, with TRBD1 identical over 9 bases. This CDR3 has 15 residues. Trimming cost V 5 bases and J 2 bases; bases outside gene matches: 5. Germline V lookup: CDR1 MNHNY, CDR2 SVGAGI (reference sequence). In DNA, the CDR3 is TGTGCCAGCAGTCCCGGGACAGGGTACACAGATACGCAGTATTTT. Its translation: CASSPGTGYTDTQYF.

The chain uses TRBV5-1 and TRBJ2-2; TRBD2 might be the D (7 bases). The CDR3 spans 18 residues. From germline, CDR1 is SGHRS and CDR2 YFSETQ. Trimming removed 3 bases at V and 2 bases at J, with 20 bases between. The CDR3, as DNA: TGCGCCAGCAGCTGGCTTGGCGGGGGCCCACTAAACACCGGGGAGCTGTTTTTT. Its protein product is CASSWLGGGPLNTGELFF.